The text below deals with one T cell receptor (beta chain). No antigen is known for it. This sample was taken from a study of cytomegalovirus exposure and HLA in healthy donors. Whole-study findings and limits: It was reportedly the case that the classifier diagnosed cytomegalovirus status with high specificity and sensitivity. First-cohort TCR clusters tended to co-occur in the 120 or so validation repertoires, a later analysis found. Around 160 TCR beta chains were listed as cytomegalovirus-associated.

The method was immunoSEQ multiplex PCR; TCRdb's version includes in-frame clones alone and lacks a portion of them. The table includes approximately 90,000 clones, approximately 96% detected once. The donors belonged to the approximately 120-subject validation cohort, separate from the approximately 670-subject first cohort. The length of the CDR3 is 14 residues. V was trimmed by 1 base and J by 3 bases, leaving 7 bases between them. Germline CDR1 SGHTA, CDR2 FQGNSA. Sequenced input: PBMCs. The sequence was collected from a man aged 18 to 30 in good health and CMV-seronegative. This rearrangement joins TRBV7-2 to TRBJ1-5; D not resolved. The CDR3: CASSLGGFNQPQHF. CDR3 in DNA: TGTGCCAGCAGCTTAGGAGGGTTCAATCAGCCCCAGCATTTT.